The rows below give T cell receptor beta chains drawn from one sample of a study of early T cells in non-severe SARS-CoV-2 infection. MiXCR, applied by TCRdb to the 5' RACE reads, yields one record per CDR3 protein. This sample has some 98,000 distinct CDR3 sequences, with about 11% found just once. The sequencing input was whole blood. The receptors shown here come from an adult who was a healthcare worker with PCR-confirmed SARS-CoV-2 infection or an uninfected control (not recorded which). CDR3s include the opening cysteine and the closing phenylalanine or tryptophan. Fields, in order: CDR3 protein, CDR3 DNA, clone size, V gene, D gene, J gene. The D gene is left open where the match is weak. Where a row states a size, it is once, few, many or the class of an expanded clone; other rows omit it.

CASSSRVRDTQYF TGTGCCAGCAGCTCACGAGTCCGCGATACGCAGTATTTT few TRBV11-3 . TRBJ2-3
CATSDGGTYEQYF TGTGCCACCAGTGATGGTGGGACCTACGAGCAGTACTTC . TRBV24-1 . TRBJ2-7
CASTPLDRLVQETQYF TGTGCCAGCACCCCCTTGGACAGGCTAGTCCAAGAGACCCAGTACTTC few TRBV28 TRBD1 TRBJ2-5
CASSQEKQVMDISYEQYF TGCGCCAGCAGCCAAGAAAAACAGGTTATGGACATCTCCTACGAGCAGTACTTC many TRBV4-1 . TRBJ2-7
CASGLYGGNTEAFF TGTGCTAGTGGTTTGTACGGGGGAAACACTGAAGCTTTCTTT few TRBV12-5 . TRBJ1-1
CASSPTGIGRPQHF TGTGCCAGCAGCCCAACAGGGATAGGTAGGCCCCAGCATTTT . TRBV12-3/TRBV12-4 . TRBJ1-5
CASSLSGGIWNTEAFF TGTGCCAGCAGTTTATCAGGGGGCATATGGAACACTGAAGCTTTCTTT . TRBV27 TRBD1 TRBJ1-1
CSVGSETGGSDTQYF TGCAGCGTTGGATCCGAGACAGGGGGCTCAGATACGCAGTATTTT . TRBV29-1 TRBD1 TRBJ2-3
CASSQDIPSVGIHNSPLHF TGCGCCAGCAGCCAAGATATACCTTCTGTAGGGATCCATAATTCACCCCTCCACTTT . TRBV4-1 . TRBJ1-6
CASSFQREGTYEQYF TGCGCCAGCAGCTTTCAGCGGGAGGGGACCTACGAGCAGTACTTC . TRBV5-1 TRBD2 TRBJ2-7
CSVGGGDTDTQYF TGCAGCGTGGGTGGAGGGGACACAGATACGCAGTATTTT . TRBV29-1 . TRBJ2-3
CSASGPSSGANVLTF TGCAGTGCTAGCGGCCCCAGCTCTGGGGCCAACGTCCTGACTTTC . TRBV20-1 . TRBJ2-6
CASRARSGGLSDSPLHF TGTGCCAGCAGAGCCCGCTCCGGGGGCCTGAGCGATTCACCCCTCCACTTT . TRBV27 . TRBJ1-6
CSWGAAEGEQFF TGCAGTTGGGGGGCCGCGGAGGGTGAGCAGTTCTTC . TRBV29-1 . TRBJ2-1
CASSQEGPRATDTQYF TGCGCCAGCAGCCAAGAGGGTCCCAGGGCCACAGATACGCAGTATTTT many TRBV4-1 . TRBJ2-3
CASSTFRQETQYF TGCGCCAGCAGCACGTTCCGTCAAGAGACCCAGTACTTC . TRBV5-1 . TRBJ2-5
CASSLKISFTGELFF TGTGCCAGCAGCTTAAAAATATCATTCACCGGGGAGCTGTTTTTT . TRBV7-6 . TRBJ2-2
CASRPLTAGELFF TGTGCCAGCAGGCCTCTCACGGCCGGGGAGCTGTTTTTT many TRBV7-9 . TRBJ2-2
CASSLEARGVGEPFF TGTGCCAGCAGCTTAGAGGCCAGGGGAGTCGGGGAGCCGTTTTTT few TRBV7-2 . TRBJ2-2
CASSLRGNTIYF TGTGCCAGCAGCTTAAGAGGAAACACCATATATTTT many TRBV28 . TRBJ1-3
CSVAKTGYQETQYF TGCAGCGTTGCGAAAACAGGGTACCAAGAGACCCAGTACTTC few TRBV29-1 . TRBJ2-5
CASSLSASPYEQYF TGTGCCAGCAGTTTGTCCGCCTCCCCCTACGAGCAGTACTTC many TRBV27 . TRBJ2-7
CASSLDEHSYNEQFF TGTGCCAGCAGTTTAGACGAGCACTCCTACAATGAGCAGTTCTTC many TRBV12-3/TRBV12-4 . TRBJ2-1
CASRRGEDTEAFF TGTGCCAGCCGTCGGGGGGAAGACACTGAAGCTTTCTTT . TRBV2 . TRBJ1-1
CASSLDGAQGAEAFF TGTGCCAGCAGCTTAGATGGGGCACAGGGGGCTGAAGCTTTCTTT few TRBV11-3 TRBD1 TRBJ1-1
CASSLTPGTPLHF TGTGCCAGCAGTCTAACCCCGGGAACACCCCTCCACTTT many TRBV12-3/TRBV12-4 . TRBJ1-6
CSARGGQYGADTQYF TGCAGTGCCAGGGGCGGACAGTATGGCGCAGATACGCAGTATTTT many TRBV20-1 . TRBJ2-3
CASSREILSSPLHF TGTGCCAGCAGCCGCGAAATATTGAGTTCACCCCTCCACTTT many TRBV14 . TRBJ1-6
CASTAKLYGYTF TGTGCCAGTACCGCTAAGCTCTATGGCTACACCTTC . TRBV19 . TRBJ1-2
CASSLYPSEAFF TGTGCCAGCAGCTTATACCCGTCAGAAGCTTTCTTT . TRBV11-2 . TRBJ1-1
CASSYKSFDEQFF TGTGCCAGCAGTTACAAATCTTTCGATGAGCAGTTCTTC many TRBV6-5 . TRBJ2-1